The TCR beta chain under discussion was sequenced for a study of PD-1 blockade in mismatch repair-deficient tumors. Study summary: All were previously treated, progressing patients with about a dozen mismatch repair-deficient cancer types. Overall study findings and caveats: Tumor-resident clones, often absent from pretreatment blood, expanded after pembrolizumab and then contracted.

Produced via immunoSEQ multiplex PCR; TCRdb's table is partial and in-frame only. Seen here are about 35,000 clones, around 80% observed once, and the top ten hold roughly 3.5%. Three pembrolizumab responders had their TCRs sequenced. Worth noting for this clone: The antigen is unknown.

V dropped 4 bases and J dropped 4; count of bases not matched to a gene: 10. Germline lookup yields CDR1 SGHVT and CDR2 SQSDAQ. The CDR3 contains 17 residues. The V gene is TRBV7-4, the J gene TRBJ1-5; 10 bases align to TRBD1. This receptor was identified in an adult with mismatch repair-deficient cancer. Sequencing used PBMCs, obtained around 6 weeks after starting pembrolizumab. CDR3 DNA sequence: TGTGCCAGCAGCTACGAACTCGGGACAGGGGCGAATCAGCCCCAGCATTTT. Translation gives CASSYELGTGANQPQHF.